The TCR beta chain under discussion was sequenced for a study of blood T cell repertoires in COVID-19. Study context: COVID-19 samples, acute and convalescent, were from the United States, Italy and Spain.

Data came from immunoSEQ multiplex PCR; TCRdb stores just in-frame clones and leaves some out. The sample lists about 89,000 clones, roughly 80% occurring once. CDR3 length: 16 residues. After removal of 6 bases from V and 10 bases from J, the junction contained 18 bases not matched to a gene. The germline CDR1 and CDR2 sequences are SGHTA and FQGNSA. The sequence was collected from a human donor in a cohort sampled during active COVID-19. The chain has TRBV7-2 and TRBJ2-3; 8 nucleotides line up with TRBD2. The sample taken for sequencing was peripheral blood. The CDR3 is CASRRGGTTLPSPQYF. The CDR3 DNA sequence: TGTGCCAGCAGACGGGGGGGAACTACCCTCCCTTCCCCGCAGTATTTT.